This T cell receptor beta chain derives from a study of cytomegalovirus exposure and HLA in healthy donors. This CDR3 region has 10 residues. V was trimmed by 0 bases and J by 6 bases, leaving 2 bases between them. Germline CDR1 DFQATT, CDR2 SNEGSKA (reference sequence). The study ran its PCR with 60 Vbeta and 13 Jbeta primers. Repertoires were generated with immunoSEQ multiplex PCR, while TCRdb's copy carries only in-frame clones and drops some. This repertoire includes approximately 61,000 clones. Remarks on this clone: Its antigen remains unidentified.

Study findings and constraints: In a later analysis, HLA-associated TCR beta chains were more clonally expanded than equally common others.

This TCR was sampled from a woman aged 18-29 years in good health and CMV-seronegative. The chain links TRBV20-1 to TRBJ1-2; D uncertain. Sequenced material: PBMCs. In nucleotides, the CDR3 is TGCAGTGCTAGAGACAATGGCTACACCTTC. Protein: CSARDNGYTF.